The source of this T cell receptor (beta chain) is a study of CD8+ T cells in alopecia areata. Study overall: Tofacitinib administration to treated patients was oral, at 5 to 10 mg twice daily. Percent of scalp involved defined treated patients' severity scores. Study-wide findings and caveats: Sequenced scalp T cells also include alphabeta T cells resident in normal skin. Given one nonresponder, whether baseline CD8+ expansion relates to response remains uncertain.

The treatment denotes: oral pan-JAK inhibitor, 5-10 mg twice daily. This clone was observed a few times. The antigen remains undetermined. Trimming took 3 bases from V and 0 from J, leaving 20 bases between them. CDR3 length: 18 residues. Germline CDR1 is SGDLS and CDR2 is YYNGEE. Extracted RNA was reverse transcribed, and the resulting cDNA served as sequencing template. This table comes from immunoSEQ multiplex PCR, and its TCRdb copy is limited to in-frame clones, with some not included. The table shows 80,000 to 100,000 clones, with 44% occurring only once. The specimen was CD8+ T cells sorted from blood, collected at week 24, from a patient treated with tofacitinib. This sequence originates from a human donor with alopecia areata. V and J are TRBV9 and TRBJ2-3, with D perhaps TRBD1 (5 bases). In DNA form, the CDR3 reads TGTGCCAGCAGCGCCCCCAGATTTGGGGCTGATAGCACAGATACGCAGTATTTT. Its protein product is CASSAPRFGADSTDTQYF.